The 20 T cell receptor beta chains below were found in one sample sequenced in a study of blood T cell repertoires in COVID-19. Here immunoSEQ multiplex PCR was the method, and the copy in TCRdb shows in-frame clones only, minus some. Among approximately 100,000 clones, roughly 80% were seen once, and the ten largest hold around 10%. The sample taken for sequencing was peripheral blood. The receptors were sampled from a woman of 80 years or more with acute or convalescent COVID-19.

This clone was picked up a small number of times. This chain links TRBV5-4 with TRBJ1-6, with 8 bases fitting TRBD1. The V gene end was trimmed by 4 bases and the J gene end by 8 bases; junction bases not matched to a gene: 8. Germline V lookup: CDR1 SGHNT, CDR2 YYREEE (reference sequence). The CDR3 length is 15 residues. Here the CDR3 reads CASSLTGARHSPLHF. Written as DNA, the CDR3 is TGTGCCAGCAGCCTGACAGGGGCCCGCCATTCACCCCTCCACTTT.

The chain couples TRBV25-1 to TRBJ1-5; D ambiguous. This CDR3 spans 14 amino acids. V was trimmed by 4 bases and J by 0 bases, leaving 7 bases between them. Germline values: CDR1 MGHDK, CDR2 SYGVNS. CDR3 sequence (DNA): TGTGCCAGCAGTGGGGCCTTTAGCAATCAGCCCCAGCATTTT. This codes for CASSGAFSNQPQHF.

V gene TRBV5-4 combines with J gene TRBJ2-1; D call uncertain. V was cut by 0 bases and J by 1 base, with 8 bases left in between. The CDR3 is 15 amino acids. Germline values: CDR1 SGHNT, CDR2 YYREEE (reference sequence). The CDR3 protein is CASSLGLASYNEQFF. In DNA form, the CDR3 reads TGTGCCAGCAGCTTGGGGCTGGCTTCCTACAATGAGCAGTTCTTC.

The chain is built from TRBV18 and TRBJ1-2; D unresolved. Germline CDR1 and CDR2: KGHSH and LQKENI. V shed 2 bases and J shed 7 bases, with 8 bases lying between them. This CDR3 has 12 amino acids. The CDR3 nucleotides read TGTGCCAGCTCACCAACGGGGTCTGGCTACACCTTC. Residues: CASSPTGSGYTF.

This chain connects TRBV27 to TRBJ1-6, with TRBD1 matching over 10 bases. Trimming cost V 6 bases and J 6 bases; bases outside gene matches: 17. Germline lookup yields CDR1 MNHEY and CDR2 SMNVEV (reference sequence). The CDR3 length is 19 residues. In DNA form, the CDR3 reads TGTGCCAGCAGCCGTACCGGGACAGGGGACCCTAAGAGTAATTCACCCCTCCACTTT. Encoded protein: CASSRTGTGDPKSNSPLHF.

The chain uses TRBV27 and TRBJ2-5; D is possibly TRBD1 (6 bases). The germline CDR1 and CDR2 sequences are MNHEY and SMNVEV (reference sequence). V was clipped by 2 bases and J by 5 bases, with 15 bases between them. This CDR3 contains 15 residues. The CDR3 DNA reads as TGTGCCAGCAGTTTAGTGGGCGGTAGGGGGGAGACCCAGTACTTC. Amino acids: CASSLVGGRGETQYF.

J is TRBJ1-5 and V is TRBV10-3; 7 nucleotides agree with TRBD1. Looked up from germline, CDR1 is ENHRY and CDR2 is SYGVKD. The CDR3 has 14 amino acids. V lost 6 bases, J lost 6 bases, and 8 bases stayed unmatched. The CDR3 region is CAISSTGNRQPQHF. The CDR3 DNA reads TGTGCCATCAGCTCGACAGGGAATCGTCAGCCCCAGCATTTT.

This clone was found a few times. The J gene is TRBJ2-1, the V gene TRBV7-3, with 8 bases fitting TRBD1. CDR1 and CDR2 from the germline V gene are SGHTA and FQGTGA. The CDR3 is made up of 16 amino acids. Losses at the gene ends were 7 bases for V and 4 bases for J; bases not matched to a gene: 12. CDR3 coding DNA: TGTGCCAGCATCGACCTTCCGGGACAGGCGTACAATGAGCAGTTCTTC. Its translation is CASIDLPGQAYNEQFF. Combining the CDR3 with reference TRBV7-3 and TRBJ2-1 gives the whole variable domain GAGVSQTPSNKVTEKGKYVELRCDPISGHTALYWYRQSLGQGPEFLIYFQGTGAADDSGLPNDRFFAVRPEGSVSTLKIQRTERGDSAVYLCASIDLPGQAYNEQFFGPGTRLTVL.

The chain recombines TRBV24-1 with TRBJ2-1; 7 positions match TRBD1. The V gene's germline CDR1 is KGHDR and CDR2 SFDVKD. This CDR3 is built from 16 residues. With V trimmed by 3 bases and J by 2 bases, 6 bases remained unmatched. In DNA form, the CDR3 reads TGTGCCACCAGTGATCGGACAGGAAGAGCCTACAATGAGCAGTTCTTC. The encoded protein is CATSDRTGRAYNEQFF.

CDR3 sequence reads: CATTLAGDTEAFF. CDR3 DNA: TGTGCCACCACCCTAGCGGGCGACACTGAAGCTTTCTTT. The gene calls are TRBV18 and TRBJ1-1; D remains ambiguous. Germline-derived CDR1 and CDR2 are KGHSH and LQKENI. The V gene lost 10 bases and the J gene lost 3 bases, with 15 bases spanning the gap. There are 13 residues in the CDR3. The full variable domain, rest sourced from reference TRBV18 and TRBJ1-1, is NAGVMQNPRHLVRRRGQEARLRCSPMKGHSHVYWYRQLPEEGLKFMVYLQKENIIDESGMPKERFSAEFPKEGPSILRIQQVVRGDSAAYFCATTLAGDTEAFFGQGTRLTVV.

The chain recombines TRBV28 with TRBJ1-2; D might be TRBD1 (6 bases). The CDR3 spans 16 residues. V was pared by 5 bases and J by 6 bases, with 22 bases between. Germline CDR1 MDHEN, CDR2 SYDVKM. The CDR3 DNA reads TGTGCCAGCAGTCGGCAGGAACAGGGTTTGGGAGATGGCTACACCTTC. Translation gives CASSRQEQGLGDGYTF.

This clone has only a few counts. The chain couples TRBV5-1 to TRBJ2-5; 14 nucleotides agree with TRBD2. V lost 4 bases and J lost 3; bases outside the gene matches: 5. This CDR3 is 16 amino acids long. Germline lookup yields CDR1 SGHRS and CDR2 YFSETQ. CDR3 in amino acids: CASSPGTSGGKETQYF. The CDR3 DNA follows: TGCGCCAGCAGCCCGGGGACTAGCGGGGGAAAAGAGACCCAGTACTTC. The entire variable domain, with the rest obtained from reference TRBV5-1 and TRBJ2-5, is as follows: KAGVTQTPRYLIKTRGQQVTLSCSPISGHRSVSWYQQTPGQGLQFLFEYFSETQRNKGNFPGRFSGRQFSNSRSEMNVSTLELGDSALYLCASSPGTSGGKETQYFGPGTRLLVL.

Concerning this clone: Within the sample, other DNA sequences also encode this same CDR3. The V gene is TRBV28, the J gene TRBJ2-5; 7 bases are a match to TRBD1. Germline V gene sequence: CDR1 MDHEN, CDR2 SYDVKM. The J segment lost 1 base and the V segment lost 5 bases, leaving 4 bases of the junction unmatched. This CDR3 is 14 amino acids long. CDR3 nucleotide sequence: TGTGCCAGCAGTCCGAGGACAGGCCAAGAGACCCAGTACTTC. Its protein is CASSPRTGQETQYF.

The genes are TRBV7-2 and TRBJ1-1; D is uncertain. The V gene's germline CDR1 is SGHTA and CDR2 FQGNSA. The CDR3 sequence is 15 residues long. V lost 2 bases and J lost 1, with 11 bases in between. The CDR3 nucleotides are TGTGCCAGCAGCTTATACGCGGTTCGGAACACTGAAGCTTTCTTT. It yields the protein CASSLYAVRNTEAFF.

CDR3 region: CASSTWDILEAFF. The CDR3, as DNA: TGTGCCAGTAGTACCTGGGACATCCTTGAAGCTTTCTTT. The chain is built from TRBV19 and TRBJ1-1; D might be TRBD1 (6 bases). Between the trimmed V and J ends, which lost 4 bases and 7 bases, there was a span of 13 bases. The CDR3 has 13 residues. Looked up from germline, CDR1 is LNHDA and CDR2 is SQIVND (reference sequence).

This clone has just one count. The V and J genes are TRBV6-5 and TRBJ2-7; maybe TRBD2 (5 bases). The CDR3 consists of 15 residues. The germline gives CDR1 MNHEY, CDR2 SVGAGI. The ends were cut back, 5 bases at V and 4 bases at J, with 18 bases in the middle. CDR3 region: CASSPARTGKYEQYV. The CDR3 DNA is TGTGCCAGCAGTCCCGCCAGGACGGGGAAGTACGAGCAGTACGTC.

The chain couples TRBV15 to TRBJ2-1; D remains unclear. Germline lookup yields CDR1 LNHNV and CDR2 YYDKDF (reference sequence). The V and J ends lost 0 bases and 8 bases respectively, with 8 bases between them. The CDR3 extends over 13 amino acids. CDR3 DNA: TGTGCCACCAGCAGAGATCTAGTCGATGAGCAGTTCTTC. Its translation: CATSRDLVDEQFF.

The chain couples TRBV3-1 (or the pseudogene TRBV3-2) to TRBJ1-4; the match to TRBD1 covers 9 bases. The CDR3 has 17 amino acids. Trimming removed 0 bases from V and 4 bases from J; junction bases left unmatched: 6. Germline CDR1 reads LGHDT; CDR2 reads YNNKEL (reference sequence). CDR3 DNA sequence: TGTGCCAGCAGCCAAGAAACGACGGACAGGGGTAATGAAAAACTGTTTTTT. Translation gives CASSQETTDRGNEKLFF.

This sequence joins TRBV27 and TRBJ1-2; a possible D gene is TRBD1 (5 bases). The V gene's germline CDR1 is MNHEY and CDR2 SMNVEV (reference sequence). CDR3 size: 13 residues. The V and J ends lost 3 bases and 6 bases respectively, with 11 bases between them. CDR3: CASSFREGDGYTF. The CDR3 coding sequence is TGTGCCAGCAGTTTTAGAGAAGGGGATGGCTACACCTTC.

In this sample, this clone turned up once. This sequence joins TRBV5-4 and TRBJ1-2, with TRBD1 as a possible D gene (6 bases). Germline values: CDR1 SGHNT, CDR2 YYREEE (reference sequence). V was clipped by 1 base and J by 6 bases, with 10 bases between them. This CDR3 region has 13 residues. DNA for the CDR3: TGTGCCAGCAGCTTGATGGCAGGGGATGGCTACACCTTC. Translating gives CASSLMAGDGYTF.